This TCR beta chain stems from a study of T-cell memory formation after mild COVID-19. Turning to the study itself: Clustering of TCRs was largely donor specific. Study-level findings and limits: A balance of CD4 and CD8 characterized clones contracting day 15 to 85, whereas later expanders leaned CD4+.

TCRdb re-derived calls from the 5' RACE reads in MiXCR, one entry per CDR3 protein. The sample holds some 410,000 distinct CDR3 sequences; 20% to 30% are singletons and the top ten take roughly 14%. Comment on this clonotype: Its matching antigen is unknown.

V was pared by 5 bases and J by 2 bases, with 16 bases between. The length of the CDR3 is 16 residues. Per germline, CDR1 LNHNV and CDR2 YYDKDF (reference sequence). The V and J genes are TRBV15 and TRBJ2-4, with a weak D call TRBD2 (5 bases). Sequencing used PBMCs or a T cell subset sorted from them (not recorded which). The sequence derives from an adult woman who had mild COVID-19 (a few samples of this study predate the infection). Cell type and time point are not known. The CDR3 loop reads CATSETRGLPKNIQYF. DNA of the CDR3: TGTGCCACCAGCGAAACTAGAGGGTTGCCCAAAAACATTCAGTACTTC.